This T cell receptor (beta chain) was captured by sequencing in a study of metastatic and nonmetastatic thyroid tumors (TCRdb year 2020). In the study overall: For patients with malignant and with benign thyroid disease, the researchers compared repertoires between peripheral blood samples and tumor or nodule tissue samples.

Before undergoing thyroid surgery, none of the patients had been given any kind of treatment. Patient clinical samples collected from about 2011 to 2018 were retrospectively analysed using T-cell receptor beta sequencing. A note on this clone: Its recognized antigen is unknown. Mismatch with germline at one junction end may stem from a read error.

The CDR3 runs 16 amino acids, cysteine and phenylalanine included. Just the 48-base CDR3 DNA is kept, in frame starting at base 1. The germline V gene supplies CDR1 SGHAT and CDR2 FQNNGV. Library generation was performed with PCR. Instrument used: Illumina HiSeq 4000. High-throughput sequencing was used to profile the TCR beta-chain CDR3 region of each patient. On the authors' methods: The researchers built a classifier to tell apart papillary thyroid cancer patients with distant metastasis, based on CDR3 differences among clinicopathological groups. Repertoire diversity was assessed with the Shannon index, and tumor-blood repertoire similarity with the Morisita-Horn index. TCRdb took the public reads, trimmed them with fastp at Q25, ran MiXCR for clone calling and kept in-frame beta chains. The V and J calls, along with clone size, are taken from TCRdb and not from the paper's own processing. Present in this sample are fewer than 30,000 clones, roughly 16% of which were seen just once. The ten largest clones add up to about 4.8% of the sample.

Overall results and qualifications from the work: In both blood and tumor samples, malignant tumors were reported to have significantly higher TCR beta diversity than benign nodules.

The specimen was blood. The sequence is built from TRBV11-2 and TRBJ2-2; the D gene is tentatively TRBD1 or TRBD2, each matching 5 bases. The TCR comes from a female donor with papillary thyroid cancer or a benign thyroid nodule (not recorded which). Some clones in this sample may be carry-over from other donors' samples. The DNA sequence follows: TGTGCCAGCAGCCCAGAGGTCGGGGCGAACACCGGGGAGCTTTTTTTT. This encodes CASSPEVGANTGELFF.